Listed below are T cell receptor beta chains from one sample, sequenced in a study of T cell responses to AZD1222 COVID-19 vaccine. Clones were sequenced by immunoSEQ multiplex PCR, and TCRdb holds only the in-frame ones, with some missing. The sample includes about 140,000 clones, approximately 95% of them seen just once. This specimen consisted of peripheral blood, obtained on day 0 of MenACWY control vaccination. Source of these receptors: an adult in good health. The CDR3 runs from the conserved cysteine through the conserved F or W. D genes are given only for firm matches. Clone size is given for some rows only: seen once, a few or many times, or a class if the clone is expanded.

length,D,J,V,size,DNA,CDR3
15,NA,TRBJ1-1,TRBV20-1,NA,TGCAGTGCTAGTTTGGGCCAGGGGATGAACACTGAAGCTTTCTTT,CSASLGQGMNTEAFF
16,NA,TRBJ1-1,TRBV7-9,NA,TGTGCCAGCAGCTTAGTAGGGCAGGGTCTGATCCCTGAAGCTTTCTTT,CASSLVGQGLIPEAFF
15,TRBD1,TRBJ1-2,TRBV5-6,NA,TGTGCCAGCAGCCCAGGGACAGGGAATATCTATGGCTACACCTTC,CASSPGTGNIYGYTF
14,NA,TRBJ2-3,TRBV11-2,NA,TGTGCCAGCAGCTTAGGAGCCCTATCCGGATCGCAGTATTTT,CASSLGALSGSQYF
16,NA,TRBJ1-2,TRBV9,NA,TGTGCCAGCAGCGTAGTAGGAGGGCCAACTAACTATGGCTACACCTTC,CASSVVGGPTNYGYTF
13,NA,TRBJ1-2,TRBV12-3/TRBV12-4,NA,TGTGCCAGCAGCCGAGACACGACCTATGGCTACACCTTC,CASSRDTTYGYTF
14,NA,TRBJ2-1,TRBV5-4,NA,TGTGCCAGCAGCTTGGGTGATAGCTTGAGTGAGCAGTTCTTC,CASSLGDSLSEQFF
16,NA,TRBJ1-3,TRBV6-5,NA,TGTGCCAGCAGTTACCTAGCGGGGGGCTCTGGAAACACCATATATTTT,CASSYLAGGSGNTIYF
16,NA,TRBJ2-1,TRBV4-1,NA,TGCGCCAGCAGCCATGGCTCGGGGGTCTCCTACAATGAGCAGTTCTTC,CASSHGSGVSYNEQFF
14,NA,TRBJ1-2,TRBV9,once,TGTGCCAGCAGCGTAGTCGGGATAGACTATGGCTACACCTTC,CASSVVGIDYGYTF
14,NA,TRBJ1-5,TRBV6-2/TRBV6-3,few,TGTGCCAGCAGTACCTGGACGGGTACACAGCCCCAGCATTTT,CASSTWTGTQPQHF
16,TRBD1,TRBJ1-1,TRBV11-3,NA,TGTGCCAGCAGCCCCCTTGGGGGGGACAGGGACACTGAAGCTTTCTTT,CASSPLGGDRDTEAFF
13,NA,TRBJ1-2,TRBV5-6,NA,TGTGCCAGCAGCCCTCAGGGGCCCTATGGCTACACCTTC,CASSPQGPYGYTF
13,NA,TRBJ1-5,TRBV4-1,NA,TGCGCCAGCAGCCCTCAGGGGCATCAGCCCCAGCATTTT,CASSPQGHQPQHF
15,TRBD1,TRBJ2-5,TRBV19,NA,TGTGCCAGTAGTATTAAGGGACAGGGTGAGGAGACCCAGTACTTC,CASSIKGQGEETQYF
15,TRBD2,TRBJ2-4,TRBV9,NA,TGTGCCAGCAGCGCCGAGACTAGCCATAAAAACATTCAGTACTTC,CASSAETSHKNIQYF
13,NA,TRBJ1-1,TRBV5-4,NA,TGTGCCAGCAGAACAACCCGGGGGACTGAAGCTTTCTTT,CASRTTRGTEAFF
12,NA,TRBJ1-2,TRBV12-3/TRBV12-4,NA,TGTGCCAGCAGGGGGAGCGCCTATGGCTACACCTTC,CASRGSAYGYTF
19,TRBD1,TRBJ1-2,TRBV11-3,NA,TGTGCCAGCAGCTTAGACCGCTTGAGGGGGCGCGACCAAATGGGTGGCTACACCTTC,CASSLDRLRGRDQMGGYTF
16,NA,TRBJ1-1,TRBV5-1,NA,TGCGCCAGCAGCTGGGCCTCGGGGCGGCGGGACACTGAAGCTTTCTTT,CASSWASGRRDTEAFF
12,NA,TRBJ1-1,TRBV18,NA,TGTGCCAGCTCGGAAGTGAACACTGAAGCTTTCTTT,CASSEVNTEAFF
13,TRBD1,TRBJ1-2,TRBV6-2/TRBV6-3,NA,TGTGCCAGCAGCCGGGACAGGAGCTATGGCTACACCTTC,CASSRDRSYGYTF
13,NA,TRBJ1-1,TRBV10-3,NA,TGTGCCATCACAGGGCAGAACAACACTGAAGCTTTCTTT,CAITGQNNTEAFF
14,TRBD1,TRBJ2-2,TRBV29-1,NA,TGCAGCGTTGGGACAGGGGGCAGCACCGGGGAGCTGTTTTTT,CSVGTGGSTGELFF
14,TRBD2,TRBJ2-7,TRBV29-1,NA,TGCAGCGCTGTCGGGGGGGCGGATATCTACGAGCAGTACTTC,CSAVGGADIYEQYF
15,NA,TRBJ2-7,TRBV2,NA,TGTGCCAGCAGTGTGGACGGGGGTAGGGTCTACGAGCAGTACTTC,CASSVDGGRVYEQYF
14,TRBD1,TRBJ2-7,TRBV3-1/TRBV3-2,NA,TGTGCCAGCAGTAACCGGGACAGGGAGAGCGAGCAGTACTTC,CASSNRDRESEQYF
13,TRBD1,TRBJ2-7,TRBV7-3,NA,TGTGCCAGCAGCCCGACAGGGGTCCGCGAGCAGTACTTC,CASSPTGVREQYF
17,NA,TRBJ1-4,TRBV7-2,NA,TGTGCCAGCAGCTCCCTGGCTCGGGGGGCGGGTAATGAAAAACTGTTTTTT,CASSSLARGAGNEKLFF
14,NA,TRBJ1-2,TRBV5-1,NA,TGCGCCAGCAGCTTGGGGGGGCCGGGGAGTGGCTACACCTTC,CASSLGGPGSGYTF
15,NA,TRBJ1-5,TRBV7-2,NA,TGTGCCAGCAGCTTATACCCTTATAGCAATCAGCCCCAGCATTTT,CASSLYPYSNQPQHF
12,NA,TRBJ1-1,TRBV6-6,NA,TGTGCCAGCAGTACCAATGTCGCTGAAGCTTTCTTT,CASSTNVAEAFF
15,NA,TRBJ1-2,TRBV4-2,NA,TGTGCCAGCAGCCATCTCGCCCGGGACGGCTATGGCTACACCTTC,CASSHLARDGYGYTF
15,NA,TRBJ1-5,TRBV10-2,NA,TGCGCCAGCAGTGAGTCATCAGGGTTCAATCAGCCCCAGCATTTT,CASSESSGFNQPQHF
15,TRBD2,TRBJ2-3,TRBV3-1/TRBV3-2,NA,TGTGCCAGCAGCCAAGCTATGGCTAGCGGAGATACGCAGTATTTT,CASSQAMASGDTQYF
16,TRBD1,TRBJ1-4,TRBV2,NA,TGTGCCAGCAGCGAGGAAGGACAGGGGGCGTATGAAAAACTGTTTTTT,CASSEEGQGAYEKLFF
16,TRBD1,TRBJ2-1,TRBV6-5,NA,TGTGCCAGCAGTTACCAGGGGGCAGTTGGATCCGATGAGCAGTTCTTC,CASSYQGAVGSDEQFF
13,NA,TRBJ1-2,TRBV9,NA,TGTGCCAGCAGCAACGGACGGACCTATGGCTACACCTTC,CASSNGRTYGYTF
15,NA,TRBJ2-1,TRBV7-9,NA,TGTGCCAGCAGCTTCGGCACCTTGACCTACAATGAGCAGTTCTTC,CASSFGTLTYNEQFF
13,NA,TRBJ2-2,TRBV6-5,NA,TGTGCCAGCAAGACTATTCTCCGGGGGGAGCTGTTTTTT,CASKTILRGELFF
15,TRBD2,TRBJ2-1,TRBV6-4,NA,TGTGCCAGCAAGCGACTAGCGGGCCCCGGTGTCGAGCAGTTCTTC,CASKRLAGPGVEQFF
15,TRBD1,TRBJ2-5,TRBV15,NA,TGTGCCACCAGCAGAGTCCGGACAGGGGAAGAGACCCAGTACTTC,CATSRVRTGEETQYF
13,TRBD2,TRBJ2-1,TRBV19,once,TGTGCCAGTACTCACGCCGGGACTAGGACACAGTTCTTC,CASTHAGTRTQFF
17,NA,TRBJ2-7,TRBV6-2/TRBV6-3,NA,TGTGCCAGCAGTTACAGCCAGGGGCTAGTTTCGGCCTACGAGCAGTACTTC,CASSYSQGLVSAYEQYF
13,NA,TRBJ1-1,TRBV19,NA,TGTGCCAGTAGTAGCTCATTGAACACTGAAGCTTTCTTT,CASSSSLNTEAFF
14,TRBD1,TRBJ1-1,TRBV5-1,NA,TGCGCCAGCAGCTTGGCAGGGGGAGGCACTGAAGCTTTCTTT,CASSLAGGGTEAFF
11,NA,TRBJ2-7,TRBV20-1,NA,TGCAGTGCTAGGGGGCGTGCCGAGCAGTACTTC,CSARGRAEQYF
14,NA,TRBJ2-3,TRBV7-2,NA,TGTGCCAGCAGCTTACGCACGGGCACAGATACGCAGTATTTT,CASSLRTGTDTQYF
15,TRBD1,TRBJ1-5,TRBV7-9,NA,TGTGCCAGCAGCTTAACCGGACAGGGCAATCAGCCCCAGCATTTT,CASSLTGQGNQPQHF
13,NA,TRBJ1-4,TRBV10-3,NA,TGTGCCATCAGCCGGGAGAATAATGAAAAACTGTTTTTT,CAISRENNEKLFF
15,TRBD2,TRBJ2-7,TRBV11-3,NA,TGTGCCAGCAGCTTAGCCCCGGGCGGGGGTGGCGAGCAGTACTTC,CASSLAPGGGGEQYF
12,NA,TRBJ2-2,TRBV11-2,NA,TGTGCCAGCAGCTTAGATACCGGGGAGCTGTTTTTT,CASSLDTGELFF
15,TRBD1,TRBJ1-4,TRBV5-1,NA,TGCGCCAGCAGCTTGGCCGGGACAGGGGGTGAGAAACTGTTTTTT,CASSLAGTGGEKLFF
16,TRBD1,TRBJ2-5,TRBV6-6,NA,TGTGCCAGCAGTTTCGGGACAGGGGGCTTCCAAGAGACCCAGTACTTC,CASSFGTGGFQETQYF
15,TRBD1,TRBJ1-5,TRBV5-1,NA,TGCGCCAGCAGCATAGGGACAGGCAGCTATCAGCCCCAGCATTTT,CASSIGTGSYQPQHF